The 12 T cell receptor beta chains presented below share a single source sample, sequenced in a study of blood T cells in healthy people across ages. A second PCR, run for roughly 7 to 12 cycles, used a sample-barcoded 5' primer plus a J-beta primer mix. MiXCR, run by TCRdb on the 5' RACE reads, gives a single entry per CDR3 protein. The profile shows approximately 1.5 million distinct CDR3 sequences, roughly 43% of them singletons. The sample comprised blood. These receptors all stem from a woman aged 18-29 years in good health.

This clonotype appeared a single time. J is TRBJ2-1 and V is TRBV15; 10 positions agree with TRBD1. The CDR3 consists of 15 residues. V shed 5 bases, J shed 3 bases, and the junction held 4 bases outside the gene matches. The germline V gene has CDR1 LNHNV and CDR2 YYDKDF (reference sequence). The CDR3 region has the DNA TGTGCCACCAGCGTGGGACAGGGGTTCTACAATGAGCAGTTCTTC. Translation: CATSVGQGFYNEQFF.

In DNA form, the CDR3 reads TGCAGCGTCCCTAGTAAAGGGGGGTACCAAGAGACCCAGTACTTC. Encoded protein: CSVPSKGGYQETQYF. The V and J genes are TRBV29-1 and TRBJ2-5, with D perhaps being TRBD1 or TRBD2 (6 bases each). Germline-derived CDR1 and CDR2 are SQVTM and ANQGSEA. CDR3 size: 15 residues. With 6 bases removed from V and 0 bases from J, the gap between germline ends came to 17 bases.

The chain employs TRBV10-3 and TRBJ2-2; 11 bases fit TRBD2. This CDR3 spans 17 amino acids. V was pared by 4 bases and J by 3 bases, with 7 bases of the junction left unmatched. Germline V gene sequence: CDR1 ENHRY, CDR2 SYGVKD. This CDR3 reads CAISGGTSGGDTGELFF. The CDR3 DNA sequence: TGTGCCATCAGTGGGGGCACTAGCGGGGGAGACACCGGGGAGCTGTTTTTT.

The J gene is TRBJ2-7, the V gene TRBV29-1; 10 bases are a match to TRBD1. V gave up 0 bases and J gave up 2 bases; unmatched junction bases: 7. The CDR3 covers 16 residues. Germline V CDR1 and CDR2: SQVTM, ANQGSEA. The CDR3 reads CSVEDQADRGTYEQYF. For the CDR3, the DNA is TGCAGCGTTGAAGATCAAGCGGACAGGGGGACCTACGAGCAGTACTTC.

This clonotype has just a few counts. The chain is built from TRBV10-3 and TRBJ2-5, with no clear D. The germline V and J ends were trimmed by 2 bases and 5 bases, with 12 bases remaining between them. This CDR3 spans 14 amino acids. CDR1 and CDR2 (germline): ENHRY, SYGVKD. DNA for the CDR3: TGTGCCATCAGTGAGGAGACAACGTGGGAGACCCAGTACTTC. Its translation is CAISEETTWETQYF.

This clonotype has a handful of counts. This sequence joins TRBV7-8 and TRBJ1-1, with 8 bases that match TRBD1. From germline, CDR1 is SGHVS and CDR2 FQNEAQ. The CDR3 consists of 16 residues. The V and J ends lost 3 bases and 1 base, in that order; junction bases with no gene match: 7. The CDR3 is CASSFASGGWNTEAFF. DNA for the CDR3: TGTGCCAGCAGCTTTGCTTCAGGGGGCTGGAACACTGAAGCTTTCTTT.

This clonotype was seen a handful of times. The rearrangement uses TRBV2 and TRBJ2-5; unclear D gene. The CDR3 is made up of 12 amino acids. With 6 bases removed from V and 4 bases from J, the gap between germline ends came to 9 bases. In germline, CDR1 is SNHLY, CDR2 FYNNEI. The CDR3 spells CASRGPRETQYF. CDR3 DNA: TGTGCCAGCAGAGGACCAAGAGAGACCCAGTACTTC.

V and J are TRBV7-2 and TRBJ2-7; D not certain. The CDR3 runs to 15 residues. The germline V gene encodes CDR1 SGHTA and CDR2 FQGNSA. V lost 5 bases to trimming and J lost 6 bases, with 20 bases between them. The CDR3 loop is CASSPSGKRVLEQYF. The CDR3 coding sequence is TGTGCCAGCAGCCCCAGTGGCAAAAGGGTGCTCGAGCAGTACTTC.

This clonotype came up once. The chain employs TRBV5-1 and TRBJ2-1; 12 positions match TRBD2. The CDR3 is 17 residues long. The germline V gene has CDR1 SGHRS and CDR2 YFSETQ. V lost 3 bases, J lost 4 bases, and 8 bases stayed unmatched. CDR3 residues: CASSSPLAGGPYNEQFF. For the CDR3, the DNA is TGCGCCAGCAGCTCACCCCTAGCGGGAGGGCCGTACAATGAGCAGTTCTTC.

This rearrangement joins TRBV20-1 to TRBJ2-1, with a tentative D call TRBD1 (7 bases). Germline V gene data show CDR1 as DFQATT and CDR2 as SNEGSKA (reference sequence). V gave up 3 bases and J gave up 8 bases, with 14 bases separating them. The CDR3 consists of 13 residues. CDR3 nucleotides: TGCAGTGCTAGGGACCAGGGGGGCCATGAGCAGTTCTTC. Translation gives CSARDQGGHEQFF.

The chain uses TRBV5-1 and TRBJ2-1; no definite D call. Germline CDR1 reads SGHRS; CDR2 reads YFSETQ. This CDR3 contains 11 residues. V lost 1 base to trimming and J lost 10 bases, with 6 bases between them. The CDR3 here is CASSLRTEQFF. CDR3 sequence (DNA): TGCGCCAGCAGCTTGAGGACGGAGCAGTTCTTC.

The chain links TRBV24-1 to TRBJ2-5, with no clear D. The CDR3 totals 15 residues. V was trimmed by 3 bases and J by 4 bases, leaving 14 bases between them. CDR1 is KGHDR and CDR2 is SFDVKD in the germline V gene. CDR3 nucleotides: TGTGCCACCAGTGATAGCCGGAGACTCATAGAGACCCAGTACTTC. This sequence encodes CATSDSRRLIETQYF.